This TCR beta chain was documented in a study of T cell responses to AZD1222 COVID-19 vaccine (dated by TCRdb to about 2021). About the investigation overall: TCR sequencing was performed for about 250 trial participants, of whom 200 to 210 were given two doses of AZD1222 and some 26 were given two doses of MenACWY control vaccine. Trial participants were enrolled by age into 18-55, 56-69 and 70-plus year subgroups, with roughly 160, 29 and 62 TCR-sequenced participants respectively. Study-wide findings and limitations: Because no day 14 peak-response samples were available, repertoires were characterized only after the peak T cell response. Vaccine-associated CD4 TCRs spanned the whole spike protein, with dominant responses in regions 160-218 and 743-854. Participants were mostly white British and included more females than males, and it was suggested by the authors that clonal diversity may have been underestimated. The 56-69-year group was small, and its depth increase did not reach significance, likely because of low power. Reportedly, almost half of the unique spike-specific TCRs recognized epitopes lying outside the regions that are mutated in the B.1.351 and B.1.1.7 variants. Conclusions about previously exposed vaccinees were limited because only a handful of AZD1222 recipients were SARS-CoV-2 seropositive at baseline. Spike-specific TCR breadth and depth rose significantly after two AZD1222 doses compared with day 0 and with MenACWY recipients.

The CDR3 regions of human TCRbeta chains were subjected to immunosequencing. In the authors' own workflow: TCRs in the repertoires were matched against a reference library of SARS-CoV-2-specific TCRs that had been generated with the MIRA antigen-specificity platform. Breadth meant the fraction of unique TCRs that were SARS-CoV-2-associated, whereas depth meant the fraction of total T cells that were SARS-CoV-2-associated. Using the MIRA data, each spike-specific TCR was assigned both to the spike region to which the TCR was reactive and to a CD4 or CD8 class. Log10-transformed breadth and depth values were compared by one-way ANOVA with Sidak's multiple comparisons tests. TCRdb took this table from immuneACCESS and kept in-frame rearrangements with V and J called. Such tables lack part of the clones; where checked against another copy, unresolved V genes explain under half of the gap, and the rest is unexplained. The DNA gave D and trimming, while V, J and clone size come from that table. The sample table records approximately 100,000 clones; more than 75% of these occur just once. Of the sample, 2.5% to 4% falls within the top ten clones.

This specimen's time point label, interpreted: about 28 days (+/-7) after the second vaccine dose. The treatment or condition label on this specimen signifies: meningococcal conjugate vaccine given as trial control. The vaccinee samples were drawn from two UK trials, COV001 and COV002, one of which was a single-blind randomized controlled phase 2/3 trial testing AZD1222 (ChAdOx1 nCoV-19) in healthy adults. For TCRbeta chain sequencing, PBMC samples were collected from trial participants at day 0 and at day 28 after the second dose. Counted from cysteine to phenylalanine, this CDR3 has 14 amino acids. The sequence is cut down to CDR3 DNA, 42 bases in frame from base 1. V loses 4 bases of germline sequence and J loses 1 base, and the interval between the two ends is 11 bases. The germline V gene (reference sequence) gives CDR1 as SGHNT and CDR2 as YYREEE. Comment on this clone: Its antigen specificity is not known. No per-base quality is available; no much larger clone lies one base away.

This receptor was identified in an adult who received the MenACWY meningococcal vaccine as a control. This sample comprised peripheral blood, obtained 28 days after the second dose of the MenACWY control vaccine. The sequence is built from TRBV5-4 and TRBJ2-5; possibly the D gene is TRBD2, per 5 matching bases. The CDR3 amino acid sequence is: CASSLPGIQETQYF. The DNA sequence is TGTGCCAGCAGCCTGCCCGGGATCCAAGAGACCCAGTACTTC.